The 24 T cell receptor beta chains in this list originate from one sample, sequenced in a study of cytomegalovirus exposure and HLA in healthy donors. Both 60 Vbeta primers and 13 Jbeta primers went into the PCR. Measured with immunoSEQ multiplex PCR; TCRdb has only the in-frame clones, and not every one. The sample holds roughly 130,000 clones, roughly 90% seen once. The sequenced sample was PBMCs. The receptor set was obtained from a middle-aged woman in good health and CMV-seronegative.

Notes on this clone: Germline and junction disagree at one end, which may indicate a read error. The rearrangement joins TRBV7-7 to TRBJ2-3, with a weak D call TRBD2 (6 bases). From germline, CDR1 is SSHAT and CDR2 FNYEAQ (reference sequence). The CDR3 has 13 residues. This CDR3 reads CASSLAATHTQYF. The CDR3 region has the DNA TGTGCTAGCAGCTTAGCGGCCACACATACGCAGTATTTT.

V and J are TRBV5-4 and TRBJ1-2; D possibly corresponds to TRBD1 (6 bases). CDR3 length equals 14 residues. The germline CDR1 and CDR2 sequences are SGHNT and YYREEE (reference sequence). V dropped 2 bases and J dropped 3 bases, with 11 bases sitting between them. The CDR3 DNA is TGTGCCAGCAGCTTACAGGGCCTGCACTATGGCTACACCTTC. Protein: CASSLQGLHYGYTF.

This chain connects TRBV11-3 to TRBJ2-7; a weak D match, TRBD1 (6 bases). There are 14 residues in the CDR3. The V and J ends lost 2 bases and 5 bases respectively, with 13 bases between them. Germline CDR1 is SGHNT and CDR2 is YENEEA. The CDR3 nucleotides read TGTGCCAGCAGCTTACGGACAGCGAGGAACGAGCAGTACTTC. Translation: CASSLRTARNEQYF.

The J gene is TRBJ1-4, the V gene TRBV6-1; TRBD1 aligns across 9 bases. V shed 8 bases and J 8 bases; nucleotides not matched to a gene: 12. The CDR3 covers 15 residues. Per germline, CDR1 MNHNS and CDR2 SASEGT. The CDR3 DNA reads as TGTGCCAGCGCAAACAACAGGGGGCGGGAAGAAAAACTGTTTTTT. Translation: CASANNRGREEKLFF.

This chain connects TRBV7-9 to TRBJ1-5; 7 nucleotides align to TRBD1. The J segment lost 4 bases and the V segment lost 5 bases, leaving 11 bases of the junction unmatched. CDR3 size: 16 residues. CDR1 and CDR2 (germline): SEHNR, FQNEAQ (reference sequence). CDR3 residues: CASSPPKAQGNQPQHF. The CDR3 bases are TGTGCCAGCAGCCCACCCAAGGCACAGGGGAATCAGCCCCAGCATTTT. Filled out from reference TRBV7-9 and TRBJ1-5, the complete variable domain reads DTGVSQNPRHKITKRGQNVTFRCDPISEHNRLYWYRQTLGQGPEFLTYFQNEAQLEKSRLLSDRFSAERPKGSFSTLEIQRTEQGDSAMYLCASSPPKAQGNQPQHFGDGTRLSIL.

The genes are TRBV28 and TRBJ2-5; 10 bases are a match to TRBD2. The CDR3 is 14 amino acids. Germline values: CDR1 MDHEN, CDR2 SYDVKM. V dropped 3 bases and J dropped 11; count of bases not matched to a gene: 9. The CDR3 nucleotides read TGTGCCAGCAGTTTCTCGACTAGCGGGCCTCGGCAGTACTTC. Its protein is CASSFSTSGPRQYF.

This clone was recorded once. The chain links TRBV6-5 to TRBJ2-7, with D perhaps matching TRBD1 (5 bases). Looked up from germline, CDR1 is MNHEY and CDR2 is SVGAGI. With 9 bases removed from V and 5 bases from J, the gap between germline ends came to 17 bases. There are 13 residues in the CDR3. The DNA for the CDR3 is TGTGCCAGTAAGACGCAGGGTGGAGACGAGCAGTACTTC. It encodes CASKTQGGDEQYF.

A single count supports this clone. V usage is TRBV5-1 and J usage is TRBJ2-1; D remains ambiguous. Between the trimmed V and J ends, which lost 0 bases and 7 bases, there was a span of 8 bases. The CDR3 runs to 13 residues. Germline lookup yields CDR1 SGHRS and CDR2 YFSETQ. The CDR3 DNA follows: TGCGCCAGCAGCTTGGATGTTATGAATGAGCAGTTCTTC. Amino acids: CASSLDVMNEQFF.

V is TRBV29-1 and J is TRBJ2-3; TRBD1 aligns across 7 bases. The CDR3 has 15 residues. Germline-derived CDR1 and CDR2 are SQVTM and ANQGSEA. Unmatched junction bases numbered 12, after V lost 7 bases and J lost 2 bases. DNA for the CDR3: TGCAGCGCCGTACCGGGACAGAGGACCACAGATACGCAGTATTTT. Translated, it gives CSAVPGQRTTDTQYF.

V usage is TRBV5-6 and J usage is TRBJ1-1; 7 bases line up with TRBD1. V was pared by 5 bases and J by 7 bases, with 20 bases of the junction left unmatched. The CDR3 is 17 residues long. Germline V gives CDR1 SGHDT, CDR2 YYEEEE. In DNA form, the CDR3 reads TGTGCCAGCAGAGCCATACGCTTCGGAGGGGGCGCGGGTGAAGCTTTCTTT. Translating gives CASRAIRFGGGAGEAFF.

V is TRBV19 and J is TRBJ1-5; no firm D call. V lost 3 bases and J 8 bases, leaving 11 bases between the germline ends. In germline, CDR1 is LNHDA, CDR2 SQIVND (reference sequence). CDR3 length: 13 amino acids. This CDR3 is CASSIGRGEPQHF. CDR3 DNA sequence: TGTGCCAGTAGTATTGGGCGGGGAGAGCCCCAGCATTTT.

The table lists this clone with a few counts. One junction end disagrees with the germline gene, perhaps due to a read error. The chain uses TRBV2 and TRBJ2-5, with 11 bases aligning to TRBD1. TRBJ2-7 matches the DNA end more closely, so the J call is doubtful. The CDR3 contains 15 residues. CDR1 is SNHLY and CDR2 is FYNNEI in the germline V gene. The CDR3 spells CASSQAGTGGYEQYF. The DNA of the CDR3 is TGTGCCAGCAGTCAAGCGGGGACAGGGGGGTACGAGCAGTACTTC.

This chain links TRBV11-2 with TRBJ2-7; 8 positions match TRBD1. Looked up from germline, CDR1 is SGHAT and CDR2 is FQNNGV. J gave up 2 bases and V 5 bases, and 5 bases lay outside the gene matches. The CDR3 contains 14 residues. The CDR3 spells CASSIRQGPYEQYF. CDR3 sequence (DNA): TGTGCCAGCAGCATTCGACAGGGGCCCTACGAGCAGTACTTC.

A single count supports this clone. The chain joins TRBV7-9 to TRBJ2-5, with 11 bases fitting TRBD2. CDR3 size: 16 residues. Per the germline V gene, CDR1 is SEHNR and CDR2 is FQNEAQ (reference sequence). V dropped 5 bases and J dropped 0; count of bases not matched to a gene: 5. The CDR3 DNA is TGTGCCAGCAGCACACTAGCGGGAGACCACCAAGAGACCCAGTACTTC. Translation gives CASSTLAGDHQETQYF.

A remark on this clone: A read error may produce the germline difference seen at one junction end. This chain links TRBV7-9 with TRBJ2-7; 7 positions agree with TRBD2. The CDR3 length is 12 residues. The germline gives CDR1 SEHNR, CDR2 FQNEAQ (reference sequence). CDR3 loop: CSSGRAAYEQYF. For the CDR3, the DNA is TGTTCCAGTGGGAGGGCGGCCTACGAGCAGTACTTC.

This clone was seen only once. This chain connects TRBV7-9 to TRBJ1-4, with 8 bases that match TRBD1. V lost 1 base to trimming and J lost 2 bases; unmatched junction nucleotides: 3. There are 16 residues in the CDR3. Germline V gene data show CDR1 as SEHNR and CDR2 as FQNEAQ (reference sequence). The CDR3, as DNA: TGTGCCAGCAGCTTAGGGGCAGGGGGCACTAATGAAAAACTGTTTTTT. Translated: CASSLGAGGTNEKLFF.

The chain couples TRBV5-1 to TRBJ2-1; D is possibly TRBD2 (5 bases). Germline V gene sequence: CDR1 SGHRS, CDR2 YFSETQ. Trimming removed 1 base at V and 2 bases at J, with 10 bases between. The CDR3 loop spans 15 amino acids. Here the CDR3 reads CASSLTAETYNEQFF. In DNA, the CDR3 is TGCGCCAGCAGCTTGACAGCGGAAACCTACAATGAGCAGTTCTTC. Filled out from reference TRBV5-1 and TRBJ2-1, the complete variable domain reads KAGVTQTPRYLIKTRGQQVTLSCSPISGHRSVSWYQQTPGQGLQFLFEYFSETQRNKGNFPGRFSGRQFSNSRSEMNVSTLELGDSALYLCASSLTAETYNEQFFGPGTRLTVL.

The rearrangement links TRBV6-6 to TRBJ2-3, with unresolved D. Germline CDR1 reads MNHNY; CDR2 reads SVGAGI (reference sequence). This CDR3 is 14 amino acids long. V was clipped by 6 bases and J by 0 bases, with 10 bases between them. CDR3: CASREMMSTDTQYF. The CDR3 bases are TGTGCCAGCAGGGAGATGATGAGCACAGATACGCAGTATTTT.

This chain connects TRBV4-1 to TRBJ1-5; 7 bases are shared with TRBD1. The CDR3 runs 15 residues. Germline assignment: CDR1 MGHRA and CDR2 YSYEKL. V dropped 2 bases and J dropped 2; count of bases not matched to a gene: 3. DNA for the CDR3: TGCGCCAGCAGCCAAATGGGGACAGGCAATCAGCCCCAGCATTTT. It codes for CASSQMGTGNQPQHF.

The rearrangement links TRBV5-1 to TRBJ2-1, with a tentative D call TRBD1 (5 bases). The CDR3 extends over 17 amino acids. Germline values: CDR1 SGHRS, CDR2 YFSETQ. Trimming removed 0 bases from V and 0 bases from J, with 13 bases in between. This CDR3 reads CASSLDQGSSSYNEQFF. The CDR3 DNA follows: TGCGCCAGCAGCTTGGATCAGGGTTCGAGCTCCTACAATGAGCAGTTCTTC.

The rearrangement links TRBV30 to TRBJ1-5; no firm D call. CDR3 length: 13 amino acids. The germline gives CDR1 GTSNPN, CDR2 SVGIG (reference sequence). V shed 2 bases and J shed 3 bases, with 8 bases lying between them. CDR3 protein: CAWSNSSNQPQHF. CDR3 in DNA: TGTGCCTGGAGTAACAGTTCCAATCAGCCCCAGCATTTT. Full variable domain (rest looked up from reference TRBV30 and TRBJ1-5): SQTIHQWPATLVQPVGSPLSLECTVEGTSNPNLYWYRQAAGRGLQLLFYSVGIGQISSEVPQNLSASRPQDRQFILSSKKLLLSDSGFYLCAWSNSSNQPQHFGDGTRLSIL.

The rearrangement uses TRBV6-5 and TRBJ2-4; 7 nucleotides match TRBD2. V trimming: 0 bases; J trimming: 9 bases; junction bases outside the gene matches: 5. Germline values: CDR1 MNHEY, CDR2 SVGAGI. CDR3 length: 14 amino acids. The CDR3 region is CASSYSNSGGIQYF. CDR3 DNA sequence: TGTGCCAGCAGTTACTCGAATTCGGGAGGCATTCAGTACTTC.

This chain connects TRBV6-5 to TRBJ1-4, with TRBD1 as a possible D gene (6 bases). CDR1 and CDR2 (germline): MNHEY, SVGAGI. CDR3 length: 14 residues. V gave up 0 bases and J gave up 8 bases, with 10 bases separating them. The CDR3, as DNA: TGTGCCAGCAGTTACTCATACAGGGAAGAAAAACTGTTTTTT. Its protein product is CASSYSYREEKLFF.

The CDR3 protein is CASSYEGGYTEAFF. DNA of the CDR3: TGTGCCAGCAGTTACGAGGGGGGGTACACTGAAGCTTTCTTT. The rearrangement links TRBV6-5 to TRBJ1-1, with D possibly being TRBD1 (6 bases). From germline, CDR1 is MNHEY and CDR2 SVGAGI. Deletions cut 2 bases from V and 3 bases from J, with 10 bases between. This CDR3 spans 14 amino acids.